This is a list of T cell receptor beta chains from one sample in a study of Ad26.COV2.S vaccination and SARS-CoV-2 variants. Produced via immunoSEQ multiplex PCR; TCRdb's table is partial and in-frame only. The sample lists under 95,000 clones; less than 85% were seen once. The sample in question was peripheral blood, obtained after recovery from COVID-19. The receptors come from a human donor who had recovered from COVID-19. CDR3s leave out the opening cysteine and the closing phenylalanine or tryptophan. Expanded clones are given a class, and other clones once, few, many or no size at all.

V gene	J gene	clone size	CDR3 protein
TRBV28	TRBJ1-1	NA	ASSLGGTGVTEAF
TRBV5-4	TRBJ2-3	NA	ASSLTTLSTDTQY
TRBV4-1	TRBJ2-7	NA	ASGPNGDEQY
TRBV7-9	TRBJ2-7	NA	ASSSTEDRLGEQY
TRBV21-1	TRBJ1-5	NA	ASSIHQPQH
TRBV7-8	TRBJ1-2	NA	ASSLVAGTANYGYT
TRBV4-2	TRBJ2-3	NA	ASSQDPSGGGDTQY
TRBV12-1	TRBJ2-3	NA	ASSFGLAGVMTDTQY
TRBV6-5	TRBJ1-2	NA	ASSQQGWSGYT
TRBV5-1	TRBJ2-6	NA	ASSGGGLPSPSGANVLT
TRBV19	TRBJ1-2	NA	ASSIDQGGQVRGYT
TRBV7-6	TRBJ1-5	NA	ASSISGQDSYDPYQPQH
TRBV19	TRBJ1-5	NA	ASSISGEFQPQH
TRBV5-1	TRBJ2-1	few	ASSTGTSGSLTYNEQF
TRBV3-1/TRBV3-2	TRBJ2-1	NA	ASSQALAGETNEQF
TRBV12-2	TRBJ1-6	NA	ASRQQEVVGSPLH
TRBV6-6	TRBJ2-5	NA	ASSTGTGIQETQY
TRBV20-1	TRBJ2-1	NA	SAVNHGEQF
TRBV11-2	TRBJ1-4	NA	ASSPGQTNEKLF
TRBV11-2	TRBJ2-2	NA	ASSLERTGGAGELF
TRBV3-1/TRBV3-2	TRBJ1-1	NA	ASSGDRKAF
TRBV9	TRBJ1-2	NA	ASSVEPGQGGGYT
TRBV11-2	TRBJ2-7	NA	ASSRGLGRLQMGYEQY
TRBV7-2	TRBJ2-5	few	ASSLVSAGGSYETQY
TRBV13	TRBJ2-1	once	ASSFTSGFYNEQF
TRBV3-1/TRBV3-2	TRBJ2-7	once	ASSDRGRIYEQY
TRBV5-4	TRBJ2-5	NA	ASSPGTVQETQY
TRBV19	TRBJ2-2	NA	ASKTDPGLAGRGELF
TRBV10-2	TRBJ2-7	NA	ASSEGSGRYEQY
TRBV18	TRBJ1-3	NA	ASSRTGDGNTIY
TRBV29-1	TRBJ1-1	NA	SVEGSVSEAF
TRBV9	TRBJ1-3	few	ASSVVGGSGNTIY
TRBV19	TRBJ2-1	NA	ASSIAAGALNEQF
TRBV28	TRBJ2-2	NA	ASRLPAGATNTGELF
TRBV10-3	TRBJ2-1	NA	AISESEIHEQF
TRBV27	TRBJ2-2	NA	ASSPRQGASGELF
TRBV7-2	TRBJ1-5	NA	ASSLPDRGLGQPQH
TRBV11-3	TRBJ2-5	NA	ASSLGRVIAGYQETQY
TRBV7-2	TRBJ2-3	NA	ASSLGGGEDTQY
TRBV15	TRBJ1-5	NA	ATSRARGSNQPQH
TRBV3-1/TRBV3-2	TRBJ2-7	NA	ASSQDPQGKVSYEQY
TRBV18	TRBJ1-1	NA	ASSPPTSMNTEAF
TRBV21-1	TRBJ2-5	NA	ASSKWGDRGLQTQY
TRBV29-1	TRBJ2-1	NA	SVGGSSYNEQF
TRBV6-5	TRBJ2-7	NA	ASSYSDRGGVQY
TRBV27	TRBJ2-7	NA	ASSRDRGVYEQY
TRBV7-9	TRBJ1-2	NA	ASSAGQGSSYGYT
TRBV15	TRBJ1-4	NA	ATSRDWTTNEKLF
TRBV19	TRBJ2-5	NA	ASSMLSETQY
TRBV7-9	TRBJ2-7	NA	ASSVTDLYEQY
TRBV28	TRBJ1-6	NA	ASSLSDRVVESPLH
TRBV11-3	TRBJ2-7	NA	ASSLGSGRSYEQY
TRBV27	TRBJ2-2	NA	ASSYLRDRGPSGRHRGAV
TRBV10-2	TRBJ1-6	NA	ASQDNSPLH
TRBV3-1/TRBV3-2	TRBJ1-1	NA	ASSQVEGNTEAF
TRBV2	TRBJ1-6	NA	ASSEGTGLSPLH
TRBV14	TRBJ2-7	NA	ASSQESGNYEQY